This TCR beta chain comes out of a study of blood T cell repertoires in COVID-19. Study-level background: Material from acute and convalescent COVID-19 was sourced from the United States, Italy and Spain. T cells, B-cell-depleted T cells, or PBMCs supplied cDNA or gDNA.

This CDR3 region has 14 residues. Germline CDR1 and CDR2: SGHRS and YFSETQ. The V segment lost 7 bases and the J segment 6 bases; nucleotides outside the gene matches: 4. As originally analysed: Amplification with reference gene primers provided the estimates of nucleated cell counts. Sequencing used immunoSEQ multiplex PCR; TCRdb keeps in-frame clones, though not all of them. V and J calls and clone size are those listed in that table; D and trimming were worked out from the DNA. The profile shows more than 65,000 clones, about 83% of them singletons. This sequence joins TRBV5-1 and TRBJ2-3, with TRBD2 matching 14 bases. The TCR sequence derives from a woman of 80 years or more with active or convalescent COVID-19. Sequenced sample: peripheral blood. The CDR3 sequence: CASQGLAGVDTQYF. DNA of the CDR3: TGCGCCAGCCAGGGACTAGCGGGGGTGGATACGCAGTATTTT.